A selection of T cell receptor beta chains follows, all from one sample in a study of PD-1 blockade in classical Hodgkin lymphoma. Method: immunoSEQ multiplex PCR; TCRdb's copy keeps in-frame clones and lacks some. The sample contains under 60,000 clones, about three quarters of which appear only once. The sequences come from peripheral blood mononuclear cells (PBMCs), collected at baseline. The origin of the receptors is a human donor with classical Hodgkin lymphoma. Each CDR3 is given with its conserved first and last residue. Fields, in order: D gene, V gene, clone size, J gene, CDR3 protein, CDR3 DNA. D genes are given only for firm matches. Not all rows give a size; the values are once, few, many and, for expanded clones, a class.

d_call: .; v_call: TRBV19; clone_size: .; j_call: TRBJ2-7; cdr3_aa: CASRDRIFYEQYF; cdr3_nt: TGTGCCAGCCGGGACCGAATTTTCTACGAGCAGTACTTC
d_call: TRBD1; v_call: TRBV6-5; clone_size: .; j_call: TRBJ1-1; cdr3_aa: CASSYSGRGAAEAFF; cdr3_nt: TGTGCCAGCAGTTACTCGGGCAGGGGGGCCGCTGAAGCTTTCTTT
d_call: .; v_call: TRBV19; clone_size: .; j_call: TRBJ1-2; cdr3_aa: CASTRGDHNYGYTF; cdr3_nt: TGTGCCAGTACCCGAGGGGACCATAACTATGGCTACACCTTC
d_call: .; v_call: TRBV19; clone_size: .; j_call: TRBJ1-2; cdr3_aa: CASSTRPPMGYGYTF; cdr3_nt: TGTGCCAGTAGTACCCGCCCCCCGATGGGCTATGGCTACACCTTC
d_call: .; v_call: TRBV27; clone_size: few; j_call: TRBJ1-4; cdr3_aa: CASSLNSHNEKLFF; cdr3_nt: TGTGCCAGCAGTTTAAACAGCCATAATGAAAAACTGTTTTTT
d_call: .; v_call: TRBV28; clone_size: .; j_call: TRBJ2-7; cdr3_aa: CASSFVDRQYEQYF; cdr3_nt: TGTGCCAGCAGTTTTGTAGACAGACAATACGAGCAGTACTTC
d_call: .; v_call: TRBV27; clone_size: few; j_call: TRBJ1-1; cdr3_aa: CAALGGSAEAFF; cdr3_nt: TGTGCCGCCCTGGGGGGGAGCGCTGAAGCTTTCTTT
d_call: .; v_call: TRBV5-1; clone_size: few; j_call: TRBJ1-1; cdr3_aa: CASSFDTVNTEAFF; cdr3_nt: TGCGCCAGCAGCTTTGATACGGTGAACACTGAAGCTTTCTTT
d_call: TRBD1; v_call: TRBV7-2; clone_size: .; j_call: TRBJ1-1; cdr3_aa: CASSLAGQEDTEAFF; cdr3_nt: TGTGCCAGCAGCTTAGCGGGACAGGAGGACACTGAAGCTTTCTTT
d_call: TRBD1; v_call: TRBV7-9; clone_size: few; j_call: TRBJ1-1; cdr3_aa: CASSLEGGGWDTEAFF; cdr3_nt: TGTGCCAGCAGCTTAGAAGGAGGGGGCTGGGACACTGAAGCTTTCTTT
d_call: .; v_call: TRBV6-6; clone_size: few; j_call: TRBJ2-2; cdr3_aa: CASSYGSGELFF; cdr3_nt: TGTGCCAGCAGTTACGGGTCGGGGGAGCTGTTTTTT
d_call: .; v_call: TRBV6-5; clone_size: .; j_call: TRBJ1-2; cdr3_aa: CASRKQLYGYTF; cdr3_nt: TGTGCCAGCAGGAAACAGCTCTATGGCTACACCTTC
d_call: .; v_call: TRBV11-3; clone_size: .; j_call: TRBJ2-1; cdr3_aa: CASGHRVGNEQFF; cdr3_nt: TGTGCCAGCGGCCACAGGGTAGGCAATGAGCAGTTCTTC
d_call: .; v_call: TRBV4-2; clone_size: .; j_call: TRBJ1-2; cdr3_aa: CASSQDTTYGYTF; cdr3_nt: TGTGCCAGCAGCCAAGATACTACTTATGGCTACACCTTC
d_call: .; v_call: TRBV5-1; clone_size: once; j_call: TRBJ1-1; cdr3_aa: CASSLEGSTEAFF; cdr3_nt: TGCGCCAGCAGCTTGGAGGGCAGCACTGAAGCTTTCTTT
d_call: .; v_call: TRBV7-9; clone_size: .; j_call: TRBJ1-2; cdr3_aa: CASSLEGVGYTF; cdr3_nt: TGTGCCAGCAGCTTAGAGGGTGTAGGCTACACCTTC
d_call: .; v_call: TRBV19; clone_size: .; j_call: TRBJ1-1; cdr3_aa: CASSIAGASEAFF; cdr3_nt: TGTGCCAGTAGTATAGCAGGGGCCTCTGAAGCTTTCTTT
d_call: TRBD2; v_call: TRBV5-1; clone_size: once; j_call: TRBJ2-3; cdr3_aa: CASSHIAGGTDTQYF; cdr3_nt: TGCGCCAGCAGCCACATAGCGGGCGGCACAGATACGCAGTATTTT
d_call: .; v_call: TRBV28; clone_size: .; j_call: TRBJ1-1; cdr3_aa: CASSLDGYTEAFF; cdr3_nt: TGTGCCAGCAGTTTGGATGGGTACACTGAAGCTTTCTTT
d_call: TRBD2; v_call: TRBV4-1; clone_size: .; j_call: TRBJ2-1; cdr3_aa: CASSQDLFGLAGVGEQFF; cdr3_nt: TGCGCCAGCAGCCAAGATCTATTTGGACTAGCGGGAGTTGGCGAGCAGTTCTTC
d_call: .; v_call: TRBV6-6; clone_size: once; j_call: TRBJ1-1; cdr3_aa: CASVGGWNTEAFF; cdr3_nt: TGTGCCAGCGTTGGGGGGTGGAACACTGAAGCTTTCTTT
d_call: .; v_call: TRBV9; clone_size: .; j_call: TRBJ2-3; cdr3_aa: CASSAGTVSTDTQYF; cdr3_nt: TGTGCCAGCAGCGCCGGGACTGTAAGCACAGATACGCAGTATTTT
d_call: .; v_call: TRBV5-1; clone_size: few; j_call: TRBJ1-5; cdr3_aa: CASSLGGANQPQHF; cdr3_nt: TGCGCCAGCAGCTTGGGGGGGGCGAATCAGCCCCAGCATTTT
d_call: .; v_call: TRBV27; clone_size: .; j_call: TRBJ1-2; cdr3_aa: CASSFMVSDRYYGYTF; cdr3_nt: TGTGCCAGCAGTTTTATGGTCTCGGACAGATATTATGGCTACACCTTC
d_call: TRBD1; v_call: TRBV5-6; clone_size: few; j_call: TRBJ1-2; cdr3_aa: CASSSAGTGDGYTF; cdr3_nt: TGTGCCAGCAGCTCGGCCGGGACAGGGGACGGCTACACCTTC
d_call: .; v_call: TRBV9; clone_size: .; j_call: TRBJ1-3; cdr3_aa: CASSVASHGGGNTIYF; cdr3_nt: TGTGCCAGCAGCGTAGCTTCCCACGGTGGCGGGAACACCATATATTTT
d_call: TRBD1; v_call: TRBV5-5; clone_size: .; j_call: TRBJ1-4; cdr3_aa: CASSAQGANEKLFF; cdr3_nt: TGTGCCAGCAGCGCGCAGGGGGCTAATGAAAAACTGTTTTTT
d_call: TRBD1; v_call: TRBV7-7; clone_size: .; j_call: TRBJ2-7; cdr3_aa: CASSFGTGDEQYF; cdr3_nt: TGTGCTAGCAGCTTTGGGACAGGGGACGAGCAGTACTTC
d_call: .; v_call: TRBV6-5; clone_size: .; j_call: TRBJ1-5; cdr3_aa: CASSYSQPSNQPQHF; cdr3_nt: TGTGCCAGCAGTTACTCACAGCCTAGCAATCAGCCCCAGCATTTT
d_call: .; v_call: TRBV7-9; clone_size: .; j_call: TRBJ1-1; cdr3_aa: CASSSADGGNTEAFF; cdr3_nt: TGTGCCAGCAGCTCAGCTGACGGAGGGAACACTGAAGCTTTCTTT
d_call: .; v_call: TRBV14; clone_size: .; j_call: TRBJ1-2; cdr3_aa: CASSPIRDPYGYTF; cdr3_nt: TGTGCCAGCAGCCCTATCCGGGACCCCTATGGCTACACCTTC
d_call: .; v_call: TRBV6-1; clone_size: .; j_call: TRBJ2-7; cdr3_aa: CASSEGSVHEQYF; cdr3_nt: TGTGCCAGCAGTGAGGGCAGCGTCCACGAGCAGTACTTC
d_call: .; v_call: TRBV7-9; clone_size: once; j_call: TRBJ1-1; cdr3_aa: CASSFFGNTEAFF; cdr3_nt: TGTGCCAGCAGCTTCTTCGGGAACACTGAAGCTTTCTTT
d_call: .; v_call: TRBV13; clone_size: once; j_call: TRBJ1-1; cdr3_aa: CASSLGPDRNTEAFF; cdr3_nt: TGTGCCAGCAGCTTAGGGCCGGACAGGAACACTGAAGCTTTCTTT
d_call: TRBD1; v_call: TRBV5-1; clone_size: .; j_call: TRBJ2-2; cdr3_aa: CASSPRTGNTGELFF; cdr3_nt: TGCGCCAGCAGCCCCAGGACAGGTAACACCGGGGAGCTGTTTTTT
d_call: .; v_call: TRBV5-1; clone_size: .; j_call: TRBJ2-1; cdr3_aa: CASSLVAGPLEYQFF; cdr3_nt: TGCGCCAGCAGCTTGGTCGCCGGACCTTTAGAGTATCAGTTCTTC
d_call: .; v_call: TRBV6-6; clone_size: .; j_call: TRBJ1-2; cdr3_aa: CASSYGAGLSGYTF; cdr3_nt: TGTGCCAGCAGTTACGGCGCAGGTTTGAGTGGCTACACCTTC
d_call: .; v_call: TRBV2; clone_size: once; j_call: TRBJ1-2; cdr3_aa: CASNGQDYGYTF; cdr3_nt: TGTGCCAGCAACGGTCAGGACTATGGCTACACCTTC
d_call: TRBD1; v_call: TRBV27; clone_size: .; j_call: TRBJ2-7; cdr3_aa: CASSPRVSGTGSYEQYF; cdr3_nt: TGTGCCAGCAGCCCTCGCGTGTCCGGGACAGGGTCCTACGAGCAGTACTTC
d_call: .; v_call: TRBV2; clone_size: .; j_call: TRBJ2-7; cdr3_aa: CASSGRTGESEQYF; cdr3_nt: TGTGCCAGCAGTGGTAGGACTGGGGAATCCGAGCAGTACTTC
d_call: TRBD2; v_call: TRBV2; clone_size: .; j_call: TRBJ2-7; cdr3_aa: CASSEASGSSYEQYF; cdr3_nt: TGTGCCAGCAGTGAAGCGAGCGGGAGTTCCTACGAGCAGTACTTC
d_call: TRBD2; v_call: TRBV7-2; clone_size: .; j_call: TRBJ2-7; cdr3_aa: CASSLGLAQREQYF; cdr3_nt: TGTGCCAGCAGCTTGGGACTAGCACAGCGCGAGCAGTACTTC
d_call: .; v_call: TRBV5-6; clone_size: .; j_call: TRBJ1-1; cdr3_aa: CASSLWGAEAFF; cdr3_nt: TGTGCCAGCAGCTTGTGGGGGGCTGAAGCTTTCTTT
d_call: .; v_call: TRBV9; clone_size: few; j_call: TRBJ1-4; cdr3_aa: CASSAPGTPREKLFF; cdr3_nt: TGTGCCAGCAGCGCCCCCGGGACTCCAAGGGAAAAACTGTTTTTT
d_call: .; v_call: TRBV29-1; clone_size: few; j_call: TRBJ2-2; cdr3_aa: CSVGKNTGELFF; cdr3_nt: TGCAGCGTTGGCAAGAACACCGGGGAGCTGTTTTTT
d_call: TRBD2; v_call: TRBV19; clone_size: .; j_call: TRBJ2-1; cdr3_aa: CATSPGLGGDNEQFF; cdr3_nt: TGTGCCACCAGCCCGGGACTAGGAGGGGACAATGAGCAGTTCTTC
d_call: .; v_call: TRBV5-6; clone_size: .; j_call: TRBJ2-1; cdr3_aa: CASRGGGENNEQFF; cdr3_nt: TGTGCCAGCAGGGGAGGCGGGGAAAACAATGAGCAGTTCTTC
d_call: TRBD1; v_call: TRBV5-1; clone_size: .; j_call: TRBJ1-4; cdr3_aa: CASSLGQGAPGNEKLFF; cdr3_nt: TGCGCCAGCAGCTTGGGACAGGGGGCGCCGGGTAATGAAAAACTGTTTTTT
d_call: .; v_call: TRBV5-6; clone_size: .; j_call: TRBJ1-1; cdr3_aa: CASSLALALEAFF; cdr3_nt: TGTGCCAGCAGCTTGGCCCTGGCGCTTGAAGCTTTCTTT